What follows are 15 T cell receptor beta chains derived from one specimen sequenced in a study of blood T cell repertoires in COVID-19. Repertoires were generated with immunoSEQ multiplex PCR, while TCRdb's copy carries only in-frame clones and drops some. The sample carries some 97,000 clones, roughly 90% recorded once. Sequences were obtained from peripheral blood. The receptor set was obtained from a man aged 55 to 70 with acute or convalescent COVID-19.

The V gene is TRBV7-3, the J gene TRBJ2-3; 15 positions agree with TRBD2. The J segment lost 6 bases and the V segment lost 0 bases, leaving 13 bases of the junction unmatched. The CDR3 has 20 residues. From germline, CDR1 is SGHTA and CDR2 FQGTGA. The CDR3, as DNA: TGTGCCAGCAGCTTAACCCCAGGACTAGCGGGAGGGCCTTGGAAGGATACGCAGTATTTT. Protein product: CASSLTPGLAGGPWKDTQYF.

The rearrangement uses TRBV28 and TRBJ1-2, with 9 bases aligning to TRBD1. Germline CDR1 reads MDHEN; CDR2 reads SYDVKM. The CDR3 consists of 13 residues. J lost 8 bases, V lost 6 bases, and 7 bases had no gene match. CDR3 coding DNA: TGTGCCAGCAGCCTACAGGGGGCGGGAGGCTACACCTTC. Translating gives CASSLQGAGGYTF.

The chain links TRBV5-8 to TRBJ1-1; tentatively, D is TRBD1 (5 bases). The CDR3 covers 13 residues. Trimming left V 4 bases short and J 3 bases short, with 10 bases between. Germline loops: CDR1 SGHTS, CDR2 YDEGEE. The CDR3: CASSPAGDTEAFF. CDR3 DNA: TGTGCCAGCAGCCCCGCGGGGGACACTGAAGCTTTCTTT.

J is TRBJ2-1 and V is TRBV3-1 (or the pseudogene TRBV3-2); D call uncertain. Trimming removed 2 bases at V and 0 bases at J, with 8 bases between. In germline, CDR1 is LGHDT, CDR2 YNNKEL (reference sequence). The CDR3 runs 15 residues. CDR3 sequence reads: CASSQRVSSYNEQFF. In DNA form, the CDR3 reads TGTGCCAGCAGCCAACGGGTAAGCTCCTACAATGAGCAGTTCTTC.

The chain combines TRBV27 with TRBJ1-3; TRBD1 matches 7 bases. The length of the CDR3 is 14 residues. CDR1 is MNHEY and CDR2 is SMNVEV in the germline V gene (reference sequence). The junction had 3 bases not matched to a gene; V was cut back by 5 bases and J by 2 bases. The CDR3 DNA reads as TGTGCCAGCAGTGTGACAGGGACTGGAAACACCATATATTTT. It is translated as CASSVTGTGNTIYF.

This rearrangement joins TRBV5-1 to TRBJ1-1; D remains ambiguous. CDR1 and CDR2 (germline): SGHRS, YFSETQ. V lost 0 bases and J lost 4, with 13 bases in between. This CDR3 contains 15 residues. The CDR3 here is CASSLGASSPTEAFF. CDR3 DNA: TGCGCCAGCAGCTTGGGGGCTTCGTCCCCCACTGAAGCTTTCTTT.

The chain employs TRBV7-9 and TRBJ2-3, with D perhaps matching TRBD1 (5 bases). CDR1 is SEHNR, CDR2 FQNEAQ, per germline (reference sequence). This CDR3 has 13 residues. Trimming stripped 3 bases from V and 6 bases from J, with 10 bases between. The CDR3, as DNA: TGTGCCAGCAGCTTGGGCCCAGGGGATACGCAGTATTTT. It encodes CASSLGPGDTQYF.

The rearrangement links TRBV9 to TRBJ2-1; 11 positions agree with TRBD2. The CDR3 runs 17 residues. Germline loops: CDR1 SGDLS, CDR2 YYNGEE. Losses at the gene ends were 0 bases for V and 5 bases for J; bases not matched to a gene: 7. This CDR3 is CASSVGLGLAGNNEQFF. The CDR3 bases are TGTGCCAGCAGCGTAGGGCTTGGACTAGCGGGTAACAATGAGCAGTTCTTC.

The rearrangement joins TRBV18 to TRBJ1-2; tentative D call: TRBD1 (5 bases). V dropped 4 bases and J dropped 3 bases, with 12 bases sitting between them. This CDR3 spans 14 amino acids. The V gene's germline CDR1 is KGHSH and CDR2 LQKENI. This CDR3 reads CASSLQDGYYGYTF. Here the CDR3 DNA reads TGTGCCAGCTCACTACAGGACGGCTACTATGGCTACACCTTC.

Here the CDR3 DNA reads TGTGCCAGCAGGACAGGGGGCAAAGGTACGCAGTATTTT. It is translated as CASRTGGKGTQYF. The genes are TRBV2 and TRBJ2-3; 10 bases are shared with TRBD1. The germline V gene encodes CDR1 SNHLY and CDR2 FYNNEI. This CDR3 spans 13 amino acids. J lost 8 bases, V lost 6 bases, and 5 bases had no gene match.

The chain carries TRBV28 and TRBJ2-7, with 9 bases that match TRBD1. The germline V gene encodes CDR1 MDHEN and CDR2 SYDVKM. The CDR3 has 17 residues. V lost 6 bases and J lost 0; bases outside the gene matches: 12. The CDR3 loop is CASRTGGFSLSSYEQYF. The CDR3 region has the DNA TGTGCCAGCAGGACAGGGGGTTTTTCGTTAAGCTCCTACGAGCAGTACTTC.

The chain recombines TRBV13 with TRBJ1-4; 9 positions agree with TRBD1. The trim removed 5 bases at V and 7 bases at J, leaving 8 bases unmatched. Germline V gene sequence: CDR1 PRHDT, CDR2 FYEKMQ (reference sequence). The CDR3 contains 15 residues. The CDR3 region has the DNA TGTGCCAGCAGCCGTTACGGGACAGGGCGTGAAAAACTGTTTTTT. Its protein is CASSRYGTGREKLFF.

CDR3 amino acids: CASRSLGAQSEKLFF. Here the CDR3 DNA reads TGTGCCAGCAGATCTCTTGGGGCGCAGAGTGAAAAACTGTTTTTT. The chain combines TRBV6-5 with TRBJ1-4; a possible D gene is TRBD1 (5 bases). With 6 bases removed from V and 7 bases from J, the gap between germline ends came to 18 bases. The V gene's germline CDR1 is MNHEY and CDR2 SVGAGI. The length of the CDR3 is 15 residues.

The rearrangement links TRBV15 to TRBJ1-2, with 8 bases aligning to TRBD1. Trimming at V came to 0 bases and at J to 6 bases, leaving 9 bases not matched to a gene. There are 16 residues in the CDR3. The germline V gene encodes CDR1 LNHNV and CDR2 YYDKDF (reference sequence). The CDR3 is CATSRDGRTGRDGYTF. The CDR3 coding sequence is TGTGCCACCAGCAGAGATGGAAGGACAGGGAGGGATGGCTACACCTTC.

The J gene is TRBJ2-1, the V gene TRBV27; 9 bases are a match to TRBD2. Germline V gene lookup returns CDR1 MNHEY and CDR2 SMNVEV (reference sequence). The V gene end was trimmed by 5 bases and the J gene end by 2 bases; junction bases not matched to a gene: 10. The CDR3 is 17 amino acids. The CDR3 bases are TGTGCCAGCAGTCTCATATTGAGCGGGGGGACCTACAATGAGCAGTTCTTC. Amino acid sequence: CASSLILSGGTYNEQFF.